Below, 22 T cell receptor beta chains from the same sample are listed, as sequenced in a study of technical replicates of blood from a few donors. Clones were sequenced by immunoSEQ multiplex PCR, and TCRdb holds only the in-frame ones, with some missing. There are about 97,000 clones in the sample; approximately 94% occur only once, and 0.25% to 0.35% lies in the top ten. What was sequenced was T cells isolated from PBMCs. These receptors all come from a human donor in good health.

The rearrangement links TRBV18 to TRBJ2-7, with 12 bases lining up with TRBD2. The germline V gene has CDR1 KGHSH and CDR2 LQKENI. V gave up 4 bases and J gave up 6 bases; unmatched junction bases: 13. The CDR3 runs 17 residues. CDR3 amino acids: CASSLQSQRTSGTEQYF. The CDR3 region has the DNA TGTGCCAGCTCACTCCAATCCCAAAGGACTAGCGGGACCGAGCAGTACTTC.

This chain links TRBV7-9 with TRBJ2-5, with 10 bases identical to TRBD1. CDR3 length equals 16 residues. V dropped 5 bases and J dropped 1; count of bases not matched to a gene: 7. In germline, CDR1 is SEHNR, CDR2 FQNEAQ (reference sequence). For the CDR3, the DNA is TGTGCCAGCAGCCGACCGGGGACAGGGGTCCAAGAGACCCAGTACTTC. Encoded protein: CASSRPGTGVQETQYF.

V usage is TRBV7-3 and J usage is TRBJ2-7; 8 bases line up with TRBD1. J was trimmed by 7 bases and V by 5 bases; bases with no gene match: 7. The CDR3 runs to 13 residues. Germline V CDR1 and CDR2: SGHTA, FQGTGA. CDR3 DNA: TGTGCCAGCAGCCGAGGACAGGGCGGAGAGCAGTACTTC. Protein product: CASSRGQGGEQYF.

The chain recombines TRBV9 with TRBJ2-7, with D tentatively TRBD2 (5 bases). V lost 3 bases, J lost 3 bases, and 22 bases lay in between. The CDR3 loop spans 17 amino acids. Germline CDR1 is SGDLS and CDR2 is YYNGEE. The CDR3 DNA sequence: TGTGCCAGCAGCGACAATGGCGGCGGAGGAAGTCTCTACGAGCAGTACTTC. It specifies CASSDNGGGGSLYEQYF.

The chain carries TRBV5-6 and TRBJ2-1; D call uncertain. The CDR3 totals 14 residues. The germline V gene encodes CDR1 SGHDT and CDR2 YYEEEE. V lost 2 bases and J 0 bases, leaving 6 bases between the germline ends. CDR3 region: CASSFRSSYNEQFF. The CDR3 nucleotides read TGTGCCAGCAGCTTTAGGAGCTCCTACAATGAGCAGTTCTTC.

Note on this clone: The germline gene is not matched at one end of the junction; a read error may be the cause. V usage is TRBV18 and J usage is TRBJ2-7; 11 bases agree with TRBD1. The V gene's germline CDR1 is KGHSH and CDR2 LQKENI. CDR3 size: 14 residues. CDR3 in DNA: TGTGCCAGCTCTCGGACAGGGGGCTCCCACGAGCAGTACTTC. Translation: CASSRTGGSHEQYF.

This sequence joins TRBV5-1 and TRBJ1-1; 9 bases align to TRBD1. The CDR3 has 14 amino acids. Germline V gives CDR1 SGHRS, CDR2 YFSETQ. The J segment lost 1 base and the V segment lost 4 bases, leaving 2 bases of the junction unmatched. The DNA for the CDR3 is TGCGCCAGCAGCCCGGGACAGGGGAACACTGAAGCTTTCTTT. Its protein product is CASSPGQGNTEAFF. Variable domain in full (rest from reference TRBV5-1 and TRBJ1-1): KAGVTQTPRYLIKTRGQQVTLSCSPISGHRSVSWYQQTPGQGLQFLFEYFSETQRNKGNFPGRFSGRQFSNSRSEMNVSTLELGDSALYLCASSPGQGNTEAFFGQGTRLTVV.

The rearrangement uses TRBV29-1 and TRBJ1-4; D uncertain. CDR1 SQVTM and CDR2 ANQGSEA come from the germline V gene. V gave up 1 base and J gave up 12 bases, with 12 bases separating them. The CDR3 is made up of 12 amino acids. The CDR3 DNA reads TGCAGCGTTGAAGGCGAGGGCGTTGAACTGTTTTTT. It is translated as CSVEGEGVELFF.

A single count supports this clone. The chain is built from TRBV27 and TRBJ2-6, with a possible D match to TRBD2 (6 bases). The V gene lost 0 bases and the J gene lost 0 bases, with 9 bases spanning the gap. Per the germline V gene, CDR1 is MNHEY and CDR2 is SMNVEV (reference sequence). This CDR3 comprises 17 residues. CDR3 region: CASSLSGTASGANVLTF. CDR3 DNA sequence: TGTGCCAGCAGTTTATCGGGGACTGCCTCTGGGGCCAACGTCCTGACTTTC.

This clone has a single count. The chain links TRBV19 to TRBJ2-1; 9 bases agree with TRBD2. CDR3 length: 15 residues. J gave up 8 bases and V 3 bases, and 8 bases lay outside the gene matches. Germline V gene lookup returns CDR1 LNHDA and CDR2 SQIVND (reference sequence). CDR3 DNA sequence: TGTGCCAGTAGTATCTTTCGGACTAGCGTCGATGAGCAGTTCTTC. Translating it yields CASSIFRTSVDEQFF.

The chain recombines TRBV6-5 with TRBJ2-3, with D possibly TRBD2 on 5 matching bases. The CDR3 runs to 16 residues. The V gene lost 0 bases and the J gene lost 2 bases, with 12 bases spanning the gap. Germline CDR1 MNHEY, CDR2 SVGAGI. The CDR3 spells CASSYSRVAHTDTQYF. CDR3 coding DNA: TGTGCCAGCAGTTACTCGAGGGTAGCGCACACAGATACGCAGTATTTT.

The V call is TRBV6-5, the J call TRBJ1-5, with TRBD1 as a possible D gene (5 bases). The CDR3 consists of 14 residues. Germline CDR1 and CDR2: MNHEY and SVGAGI. The V and J ends lost 2 bases and 5 bases respectively, with 10 bases between them. In DNA form, the CDR3 reads TGTGCCAGCAGTTACCAGGGTTGGGATCAGCCCCAGCATTTT. Translated, it gives CASSYQGWDQPQHF.

The chain joins TRBV11-2 to TRBJ2-2; tentative D call: TRBD1 (6 bases). Germline-derived CDR1 and CDR2 are SGHAT and FQNNGV. The CDR3 loop spans 19 amino acids. Deletions cut 1 base from V and 5 bases from J, with 23 bases between. Here the CDR3 DNA reads TGTGCCAGCAGCTTAGGAGACAGGCCTATCCGAGAGGTGACCGGGGAGCTGTTTTTT. This codes for CASSLGDRPIREVTGELFF.

This rearrangement joins TRBV7-3 to TRBJ2-1; a weak D match, TRBD2 (6 bases). This CDR3 spans 14 amino acids. The V gene's germline CDR1 is SGHTA and CDR2 FQGTGA. Trimming cost V 5 bases and J 4 bases, with 12 bases left between them. The CDR3: CASSPTGLYNEQFF. Written as DNA, the CDR3 is TGTGCCAGCAGCCCCACGGGACTTTACAATGAGCAGTTCTTC.

This chain links TRBV15 with TRBJ2-7; 7 bases fit TRBD1. The CDR3 spans 13 residues. Germline V gene data show CDR1 as LNHNV and CDR2 as YYDKDF (reference sequence). After removal of 5 bases from V and 2 bases from J, the junction contained 3 bases not matched to a gene. CDR3 sequence: CATSLGTAYEQYF. The CDR3, as DNA: TGTGCCACCAGCCTAGGGACAGCCTACGAGCAGTACTTC.

The chain uses TRBV28 and TRBJ1-2, with 7 bases fitting TRBD1. Germline assignment: CDR1 MDHEN and CDR2 SYDVKM. V dropped 7 bases and J dropped 4; count of bases not matched to a gene: 12. The CDR3 length is 15 residues. CDR3 DNA: TGTGCCAGCAAGGGGTACAGGGGCTTCGTCTATGGCTACACCTTC. It encodes CASKGYRGFVYGYTF.

The V gene is TRBV19, the J gene TRBJ2-2; tentative D call: TRBD1 (5 bases). CDR3 length: 12 residues. Germline CDR1 is LNHDA and CDR2 is SQIVND (reference sequence). Trimming took 8 bases from V and 4 from J, leaving 8 bases between them. This chain's CDR3 is CASLQGTGELFF. CDR3 nucleotides: TGTGCCAGTCTTCAGGGCACCGGGGAGCTGTTTTTT.

The rearrangement links TRBV11-3 to TRBJ1-1, with D uncertain. Per the germline V gene, CDR1 is SGHNT and CDR2 is YENEEA. Trimming stripped 0 bases from V and 3 bases from J, with 8 bases between. This CDR3 contains 14 residues. CDR3 sequence: CASSLDPEYTEAFF. The CDR3 DNA reads TGTGCCAGCAGCTTAGATCCGGAGTACACTGAAGCTTTCTTT.

This rearrangement joins TRBV2 to TRBJ2-6; tentative D call: TRBD1 (5 bases). Per germline, CDR1 SNHLY and CDR2 FYNNEI. Trimming removed 4 bases from V and 0 bases from J, with 13 bases in between. The CDR3 has 17 amino acids. The CDR3 DNA reads TGTGCCAGCAGTGCATCACAGGCCCTCTCTGGGGCCAACGTCCTGACTTTC. Protein: CASSASQALSGANVLTF.

V usage is TRBV2 and J usage is TRBJ2-5, with a possible D match to TRBD1 (6 bases). CDR1 is SNHLY, CDR2 FYNNEI, per germline. There are 15 residues in the CDR3. V lost 6 bases, J lost 2 bases, and 16 bases lay in between. For the CDR3, the DNA is TGTGCCAGCAGCGCCCGGCCGAGGGGGCAAGAGACCCAGTACTTC. This translates into CASSARPRGQETQYF.

This chain uses TRBV25-1 with TRBJ1-2, with D possibly being TRBD1 (6 bases). Trimming shortened V by 4 bases and J by 7 bases, and 10 bases separated the two germline ends. The V gene's germline CDR1 is MGHDK and CDR2 SYGVNS. The CDR3 consists of 12 residues. The CDR3 DNA follows: TGTGCCAGCAGTGGAGGGGGGGGTGGCTACACCTTC. Amino acids: CASSGGGGGYTF.

The J gene is TRBJ1-4, the V gene TRBV2, with TRBD1 matching over 9 bases. This CDR3 has 15 amino acids. V trimming: 3 bases; J trimming: 7 bases; junction bases outside the gene matches: 6. Germline loops: CDR1 SNHLY, CDR2 FYNNEI. The CDR3 bases are TGTGCCAGCAGTGATCGGGGACAGGGAGGTGAAAAACTGTTTTTT. Amino acids: CASSDRGQGGEKLFF.